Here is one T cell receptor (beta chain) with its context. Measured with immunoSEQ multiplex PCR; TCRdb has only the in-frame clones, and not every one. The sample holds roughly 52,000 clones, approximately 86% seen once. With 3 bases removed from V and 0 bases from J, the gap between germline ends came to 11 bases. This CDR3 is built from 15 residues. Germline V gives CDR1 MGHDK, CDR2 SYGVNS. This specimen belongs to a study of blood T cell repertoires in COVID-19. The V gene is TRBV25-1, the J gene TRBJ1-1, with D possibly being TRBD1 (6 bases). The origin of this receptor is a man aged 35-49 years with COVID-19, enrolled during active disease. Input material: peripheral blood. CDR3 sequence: CASSDRQDVNTEAFF. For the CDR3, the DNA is TGTGCCAGCAGTGACAGACAGGACGTGAACACTGAAGCTTTCTTT.